These 24 T cell receptor beta chains were sequenced from one sample in a study of early T cells in non-severe SARS-CoV-2 infection (dated by TCRdb to the early 2020s). The method was 5' RACE. TCRdb names NextSeq 500 as the instrument used. The raw public reads went through TCRdb reprocessing: fastp at Q25, MiXCR clone calling, in-frame beta chains kept. CDR3 protein duplicates are merged, each entry listing the most common genes and DNA. The sample table contains more than 65,000 distinct CDR3 sequences; only one count was recorded for approximately 13% of them. The ten top clones hold around 4.8% of the sample. The sequenced material came from whole blood. The receptors shown here come from an adult who was a healthcare worker with PCR-confirmed SARS-CoV-2 infection or an uninfected control (not recorded which).

This clonotype came up a few times. The chain links TRBV5-4 to TRBJ2-5, with TRBD2 matching over 9 bases. J gave up 4 bases and V 2 bases, and 12 bases lay outside the gene matches. Per the germline V gene, CDR1 is SGHNT and CDR2 is YYREEE (reference sequence). CDR3 length equals 17 residues. CDR3 bases: TGTGCCAGCAGCTTAGGACTAGCGAGGCCCCCGGGAGAGACCCAGTACTTC. Translating it yields CASSLGLARPPGETQYF. Based on the CDR3 plus reference TRBV5-4 and TRBJ2-5, the full variable domain is ETGVTQSPTHLIKTRGQQVTLRCSSQSGHNTVSWYQQALGQGPQFIFQYYREEENGRGNFPPRFSGLQFPNYSSELNVNALELDDSALYLCASSLGLARPPGETQYFGPGTRLLVL.

This clonotype was observed many times. This chain uses TRBV7-2 with TRBJ2-7; D uncertain. Germline V CDR1 and CDR2: SGHTA, FQGNSA. V dropped 5 bases and J dropped 4 bases, with 9 bases sitting between them. The CDR3 is made up of 12 amino acids. The CDR3 loop reads CASSPANYEQYF. The CDR3 nucleotides are TGTGCCAGCAGCCCAGCTAATTACGAGCAGTACTTC.

The genes are TRBV29-1 and TRBJ2-7, with 9 bases matching TRBD2. After removal of 2 bases from V and 6 bases from J, the junction contained 8 bases not matched to a gene. CDR3 length: 14 amino acids. Germline assignment: CDR1 SQVTM and CDR2 ANQGSEA. The CDR3 is CSVEKISGSAEQYF. Written as DNA, the CDR3 is TGCAGCGTTGAAAAGATTAGCGGGAGCGCCGAGCAGTACTTC.

The chain joins TRBV10-3 to TRBJ1-5, with TRBD1 matching over 7 bases. Trimming at V came to 3 bases and at J to 7 bases, leaving 6 bases not matched to a gene. CDR1 is ENHRY, CDR2 SYGVKD, per germline. CDR3 length: 14 amino acids. Here the CDR3 DNA reads TGTGCCATCAGTGAACGACAGGGTCACCAGCCCCAGCATTTT. As protein: CAISERQGHQPQHF.

Regarding this clonotype: This may stem from a read error, because a much larger clone lies one nucleotide away. The rearrangement joins TRBV6-5 to TRBJ2-4; the D call may be TRBD1 or TRBD2 (5 bases each). The CDR3 runs to 16 residues. Germline CDR1 reads MNHEY; CDR2 reads SVGAGI. DNA of the CDR3: TGTGCCAGCAGTTACGGGTTTGGGACCAGGGCGGACATTCAGCACTTC. Its protein product is CASSYGFGTRADIQHF.

This clonotype showed up just once. The CDR3: CSVPPAGAGETQYF. The CDR3 coding sequence is TGCAGCGTGCCTCCGGCGGGAGCTGGAGAGACCCAGTACTTC. This chain links TRBV29-1 with TRBJ2-5; 7 bases are a match to TRBD2. The J segment lost 4 bases and the V segment lost 6 bases, leaving 11 bases of the junction unmatched. CDR1 is SQVTM, CDR2 ANQGSEA, per germline. The CDR3 is 14 residues long.

In this sample, this clonotype turned up a few times. The V gene is TRBV12-2, the J gene TRBJ2-2; the table's D call of TRBD1 was not tested on the DNA. TRBV12-2 is a pseudogene locus. The CDR3 runs to 15 residues. The CDR3 is CASRFPGTSNGELFF. CDR3 in DNA: TGTGCAAGTCGCTTCCCCGGGACATCGAACGGGGAGCTGTTTTTT.

At least ten counts were recorded for this clonotype. This chain links TRBV7-9 with TRBJ1-2; 11 nucleotides match TRBD1. V lost 5 bases and J lost 4; bases outside the gene matches: 9. The CDR3 is 16 residues long. Germline V lookup: CDR1 SEHNR, CDR2 FQNEAQ (reference sequence). CDR3 coding DNA: TGTGCCAGCAGCCCGGACAGGGGGCCTCGGTTCTATGGCTACACCTTC. It encodes CASSPDRGPRFYGYTF.

The sample holds a few counts of this clonotype. The genes are TRBV6-5 and TRBJ1-1; possibly TRBD1 for D (6 bases). This CDR3 contains 15 residues. The germline gives CDR1 MNHEY, CDR2 SVGAGI. The ends were cut back, 5 bases at V and 6 bases at J, with 19 bases in the middle. CDR3 region: CASSPNRGGEAEAFF. The CDR3 nucleotides read TGTGCCAGCAGTCCTAATAGGGGGGGCGAGGCTGAAGCTTTCTTT.

Notes on this clonotype: It may be a read error: a sequence one base away is much more abundant. The genes are TRBV4-2 and TRBJ2-2, with unresolved D. V was pared by 4 bases and J by 3 bases, with 3 bases between. Germline CDR1 and CDR2: LGHNA and YNFKEQ. The CDR3 has 12 residues. In DNA form, the CDR3 reads TGTGCCAGCAGCCCTTACACCGGGGAGCTGTTTTTT. This encodes CASSPYTGELFF.

This clonotype has just a few counts. The V call is TRBV29-1, the J call TRBJ2-2; 14 positions match TRBD2. Germline V lookup: CDR1 SQVTM, CDR2 ANQGSEA. V was clipped by 7 bases and J by 1 base; unmatched bases: 5. CDR3 size: 16 residues. The CDR3 region is CSAAGLAGVNTGELFF. DNA for the CDR3: TGCAGCGCAGCGGGACTAGCGGGAGTGAACACCGGGGAGCTGTTTTTT.

This clonotype occurred many times. This chain connects TRBV11-1 to TRBJ1-6; D might be TRBD1 (5 bases). The length of the CDR3 is 13 residues. Trimming stripped 3 bases from V and 9 bases from J, with 9 bases between. Germline V lookup: CDR1 SGHAT, CDR2 FQDESV (reference sequence). CDR3 amino acids: CASSLGRFSPLHF. CDR3 in DNA: TGTGCCAGCAGCTTGGGACGGTTTTCACCCCTCCACTTT.

This clonotype was counted between two and nine times. The chain recombines TRBV6-6 with TRBJ2-7; D is unresolved. V was clipped by 6 bases and J by 11 bases, with 11 bases between them. The CDR3 runs 10 residues. Germline V gene lookup returns CDR1 MNHNY and CDR2 SVGAGI (reference sequence). Here the CDR3 DNA reads TGTGCCAGCAGCCCGGTTGGGGAGTACTTC. Translation gives CASSPVGEYF.

Ten or more counts support this clonotype. V and J are TRBV11-2 and TRBJ1-1, with D hard to call. The CDR3 loop spans 15 amino acids. CDR1 is SGHAT and CDR2 is FQNNGV in the germline V gene. V was pared by 2 bases and J by 1 base, with 11 bases between. The CDR3 here is CASSLRGFSNTEAFF. CDR3 bases: TGTGCCAGCAGCTTAAGAGGGTTTTCGAACACTGAAGCTTTCTTT.

V gene TRBV27 combines with J gene TRBJ1-2; D not resolved. The CDR3 is made up of 9 amino acids. Looked up from germline, CDR1 is MNHEY and CDR2 is SMNVEV (reference sequence). The CDR3 DNA is TGTGGAGAGGCGTGGGGCTACACCTTC. Translated: CGEAWGYTF.

Only a few counts were recorded for this clonotype. The chain uses TRBV7-2 and TRBJ2-2; D unresolved. Trimming shortened V by 2 bases and J by 0 bases, and 10 bases separated the two germline ends. CDR3 size: 16 residues. Germline V gene data show CDR1 as SGHTA and CDR2 as FQGNSA. CDR3 region: CASSLKQVANTGELFF. CDR3 coding DNA: TGTGCCAGCAGCTTAAAGCAGGTTGCGAACACCGGGGAGCTGTTTTTT. The complete variable domain, with remaining parts taken from reference TRBV7-2 and TRBJ2-2, reads GAGVSQSPSNKVTEKGKDVELRCDPISGHTALYWYRQSLGQGLEFLIYFQGNSAPDKSGLPSDRFSAERTGGSVSTLTIQRTQQEDSAVYLCASSLKQVANTGELFFGEGSRLTVL.

The V and J genes are TRBV12-3 or TRBV12-4 and TRBJ1-1; tentatively, D is TRBD1 (6 bases). The CDR3 length is 13 residues. Deletions cut 8 bases from V and 5 bases from J, with 15 bases between. CDR3 sequence: CASGNKGGTEAFF. For the CDR3, the DNA is TGTGCCAGCGGAAACAAGGGGGGAACTGAAGCTTTCTTT.

There are many counts of this clonotype. The chain uses TRBV6-4 and TRBJ1-2; no clear D gene. The V end was cut by 2 bases, the J end by 8 bases, with 12 bases between. The germline V gene has CDR1 MRHNA and CDR2 SNTAGT. This CDR3 contains 13 residues. The CDR3 here is CASSDRDGEGYTF. The CDR3 bases are TGTGCCAGCAGTGACAGGGATGGAGAAGGCTACACCTTC.

This clonotype turned up a few times. The J gene is TRBJ2-1, the V gene TRBV11-2, with no clear D. CDR1 is SGHAT, CDR2 FQNNGV, per germline. CDR3 size: 14 residues. Trimming shortened V by 7 bases and J by 7 bases, and 17 bases separated the two germline ends. The CDR3 protein is CASIPDRFVNEQFF. The DNA for the CDR3 is TGTGCCAGCATCCCCGACCGTTTTGTTAATGAGCAGTTCTTC.

This clonotype occurred a few times. The chain carries TRBV7-2 and TRBJ2-3; D remains ambiguous. The CDR3 covers 17 residues. Germline V gene sequence: CDR1 SGHTA, CDR2 FQGNSA. Trimming pared 0 bases from V and 0 bases from J, leaving 13 bases between. This CDR3 reads CASSLAVFLSSTDTQYF. CDR3 nucleotides: TGTGCCAGCAGCTTAGCGGTCTTTCTGTCTAGCACAGATACGCAGTATTTT. The full variable domain, its missing parts supplied by reference TRBV7-2 and TRBJ2-3, is GAGVSQSPSNKVTEKGKDVELRCDPISGHTALYWYRQSLGQGLEFLIYFQGNSAPDKSGLPSDRFSAERTGGSVSTLTIQRTQQEDSAVYLCASSLAVFLSSTDTQYFGPGTRLTVL.

The table lists this clonotype with a few counts. The chain joins TRBV19 to TRBJ2-1; 10 bases are a match to TRBD2. Trimming took 5 bases from V and 6 from J; bases not matched to a gene: 7. This CDR3 contains 15 residues. The germline CDR1 and CDR2 sequences are LNHDA and SQIVND (reference sequence). This chain's CDR3 is CASSPSGRGSNEQFF. The CDR3 nucleotides are TGTGCCAGTAGTCCCAGCGGGAGGGGCAGCAATGAGCAGTTCTTC.

This clonotype appeared a few times. CDR3 loop: CASGILSSGRNNEQFF. In nucleotides, the CDR3 is TGTGCTAGTGGTATCCTATCTAGCGGGAGAAACAATGAGCAGTTCTTC. The chain uses TRBV12-5 and TRBJ2-1; 10 positions match TRBD2. V gave up 5 bases and J gave up 5 bases; unmatched junction bases: 9. CDR1 LGHNT and CDR2 FRNRAP come from the germline V gene. The CDR3 spans 16 residues.

This sequence joins TRBV9 and TRBJ2-1; D possibly corresponds to TRBD1 (6 bases). The CDR3 is 16 residues long. Between the trimmed V and J ends, which lost 3 bases and 4 bases, there was a span of 17 bases. Germline-derived CDR1 and CDR2 are SGDLS and YYNGEE. Here the CDR3 DNA reads TGTGCCAGCAGCGGGGGGCAAGTGCTAGGGTACAATGAGCAGTTCTTC. Its translation: CASSGGQVLGYNEQFF.

This clonotype was found many times. The chain carries TRBV5-8 and TRBJ2-7; the D is unclear. The germline V gene encodes CDR1 SGHTS and CDR2 YDEGEE. V lost 1 base, J lost 3 bases, and 8 bases lay in between. The CDR3 consists of 13 residues. The CDR3 DNA follows: TGTGCCAGCAGCTTGCTAGTCGGCTACGAGCAGTACTTC. It yields the protein CASSLLVGYEQYF.